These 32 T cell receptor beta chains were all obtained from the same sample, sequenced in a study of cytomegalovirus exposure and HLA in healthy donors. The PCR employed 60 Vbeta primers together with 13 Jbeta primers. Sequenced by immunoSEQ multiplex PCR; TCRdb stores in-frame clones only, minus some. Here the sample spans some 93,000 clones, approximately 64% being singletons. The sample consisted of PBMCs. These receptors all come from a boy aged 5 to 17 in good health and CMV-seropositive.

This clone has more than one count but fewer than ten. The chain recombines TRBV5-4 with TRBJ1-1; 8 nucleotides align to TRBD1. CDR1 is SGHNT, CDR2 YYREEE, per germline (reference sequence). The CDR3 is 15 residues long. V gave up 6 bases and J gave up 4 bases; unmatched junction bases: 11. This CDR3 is CASNPETGEGTEAFF. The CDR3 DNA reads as TGTGCCAGCAACCCTGAGACAGGGGAAGGCACTGAAGCTTTCTTT.

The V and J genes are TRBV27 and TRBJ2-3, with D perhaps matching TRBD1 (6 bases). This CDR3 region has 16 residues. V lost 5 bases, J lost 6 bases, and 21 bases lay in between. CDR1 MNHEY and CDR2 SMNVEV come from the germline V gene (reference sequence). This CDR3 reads CASSPPGAKVMDTQYF. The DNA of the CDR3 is TGTGCCAGCAGTCCACCAGGGGCCAAGGTGATGGATACGCAGTATTTT.

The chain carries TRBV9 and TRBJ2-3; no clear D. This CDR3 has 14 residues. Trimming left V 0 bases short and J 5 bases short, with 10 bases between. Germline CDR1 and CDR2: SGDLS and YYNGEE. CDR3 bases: TGTGCCAGCAGCGTAGCTAGGTACGGAGATACGCAGTATTTT. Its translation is CASSVARYGDTQYF.

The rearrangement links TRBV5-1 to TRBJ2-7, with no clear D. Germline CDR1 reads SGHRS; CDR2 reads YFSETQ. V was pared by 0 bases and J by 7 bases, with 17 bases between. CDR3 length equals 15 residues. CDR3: CASSLVSSPLREQYF. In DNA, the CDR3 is TGCGCCAGCAGCTTGGTTTCGTCACCCCTACGAGAGCAGTACTTC.

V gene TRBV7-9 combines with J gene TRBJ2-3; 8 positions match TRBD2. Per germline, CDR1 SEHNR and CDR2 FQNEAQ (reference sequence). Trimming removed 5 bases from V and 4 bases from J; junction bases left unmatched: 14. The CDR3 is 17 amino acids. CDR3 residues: CASSPPSGRGDSDTQYF. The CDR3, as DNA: TGTGCCAGCAGCCCCCCGTCGGGGCGGGGGGACTCAGATACGCAGTATTTT.

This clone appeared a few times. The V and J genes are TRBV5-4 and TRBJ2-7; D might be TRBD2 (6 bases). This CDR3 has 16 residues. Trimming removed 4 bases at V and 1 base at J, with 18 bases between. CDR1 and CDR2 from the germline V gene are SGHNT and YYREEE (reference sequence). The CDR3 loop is CASSRKFQEGSYEQYF. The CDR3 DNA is TGTGCCAGCAGCCGGAAATTCCAGGAGGGTTCCTACGAGCAGTACTTC.

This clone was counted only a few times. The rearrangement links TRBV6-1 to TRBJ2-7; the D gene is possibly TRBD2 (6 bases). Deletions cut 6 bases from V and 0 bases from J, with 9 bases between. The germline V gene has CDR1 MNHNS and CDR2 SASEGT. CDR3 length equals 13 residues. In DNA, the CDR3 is TGTGCCAGCAGGACCGGGGGCTCCTACGAGCAGTACTTC. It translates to CASRTGGSYEQYF.

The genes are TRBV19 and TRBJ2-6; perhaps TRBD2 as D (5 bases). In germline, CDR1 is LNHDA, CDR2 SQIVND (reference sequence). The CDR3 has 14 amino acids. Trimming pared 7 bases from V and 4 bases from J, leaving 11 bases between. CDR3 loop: CASIRGNGANVLTF. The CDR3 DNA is TGTGCCAGTATTAGAGGGAACGGGGCCAACGTCCTGACTTTC.

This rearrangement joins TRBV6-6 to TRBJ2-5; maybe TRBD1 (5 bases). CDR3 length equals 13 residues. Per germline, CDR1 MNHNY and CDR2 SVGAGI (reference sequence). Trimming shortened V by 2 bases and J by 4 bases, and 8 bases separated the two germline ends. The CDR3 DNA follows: TGTGCCAGCAGTTACAGGGGTCCAGAGACCCAGTACTTC. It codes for CASSYRGPETQYF.

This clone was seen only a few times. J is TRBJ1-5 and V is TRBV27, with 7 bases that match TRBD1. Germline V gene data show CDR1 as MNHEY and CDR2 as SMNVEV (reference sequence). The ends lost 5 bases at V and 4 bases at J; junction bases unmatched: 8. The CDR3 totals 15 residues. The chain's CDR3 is CASSVVGQSNQPQHF. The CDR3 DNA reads TGTGCCAGCAGTGTTGTGGGACAGTCTAATCAGCCCCAGCATTTT.

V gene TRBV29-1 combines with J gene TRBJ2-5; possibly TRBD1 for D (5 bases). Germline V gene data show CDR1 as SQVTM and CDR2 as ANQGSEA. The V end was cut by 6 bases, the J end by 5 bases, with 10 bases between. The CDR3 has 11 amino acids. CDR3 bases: TGCAGCGTGTTGAAGGGGGAGACCCAGTACTTC. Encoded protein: CSVLKGETQYF.

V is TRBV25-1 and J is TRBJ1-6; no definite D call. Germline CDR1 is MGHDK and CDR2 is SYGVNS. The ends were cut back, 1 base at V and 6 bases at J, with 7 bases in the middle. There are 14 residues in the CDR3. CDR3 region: CASSESVTNSPLHF. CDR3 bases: TGTGCCAGCAGTGAATCGGTCACTAATTCACCCCTCCACTTT. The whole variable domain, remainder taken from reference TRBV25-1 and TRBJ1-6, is EADIYQTPRYLVIGTGKKITLECSQTMGHDKMYWYQQDPGMELHLIHYSYGVNSTEKGDLSSESTVSRIRTEHFPLTLESARPSHTSQYLCASSESVTNSPLHFGNGTRLTVT.

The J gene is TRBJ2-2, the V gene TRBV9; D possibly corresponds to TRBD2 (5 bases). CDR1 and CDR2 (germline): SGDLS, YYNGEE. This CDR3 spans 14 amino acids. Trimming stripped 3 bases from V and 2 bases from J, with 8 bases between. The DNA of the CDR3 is TGTGCCAGCAGCGGGACTGCAAACACCGGGGAGCTGTTTTTT. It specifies CASSGTANTGELFF.

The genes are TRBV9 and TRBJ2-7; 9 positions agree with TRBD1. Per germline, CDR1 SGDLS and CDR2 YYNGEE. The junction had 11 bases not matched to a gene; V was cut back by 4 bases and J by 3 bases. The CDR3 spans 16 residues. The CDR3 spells CASSTRLTGGVYEQYF. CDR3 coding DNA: TGTGCCAGCAGCACCCGTTTGACAGGGGGAGTCTACGAGCAGTACTTC.

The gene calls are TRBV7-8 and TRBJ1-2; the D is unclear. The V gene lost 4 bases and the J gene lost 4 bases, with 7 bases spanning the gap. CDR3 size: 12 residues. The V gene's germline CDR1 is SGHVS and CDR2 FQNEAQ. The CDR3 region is CASSSRGYGYTF. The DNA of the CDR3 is TGTGCCAGCAGCTCACGGGGCTATGGCTACACCTTC.

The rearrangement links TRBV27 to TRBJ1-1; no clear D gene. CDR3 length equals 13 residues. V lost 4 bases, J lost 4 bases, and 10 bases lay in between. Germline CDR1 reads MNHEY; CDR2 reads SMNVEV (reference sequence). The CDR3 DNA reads TGTGCCAGCAGTTACCGGGTGAGCACTGAAGCTTTCTTT. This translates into CASSYRVSTEAFF.

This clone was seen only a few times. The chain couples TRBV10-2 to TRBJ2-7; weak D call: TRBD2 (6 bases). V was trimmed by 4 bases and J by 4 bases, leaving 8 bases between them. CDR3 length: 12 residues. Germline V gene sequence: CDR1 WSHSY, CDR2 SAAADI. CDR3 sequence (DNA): TGCGCCAGCAGTGTACGGGGGTACGAGCAGTACTTC. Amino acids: CASSVRGYEQYF.

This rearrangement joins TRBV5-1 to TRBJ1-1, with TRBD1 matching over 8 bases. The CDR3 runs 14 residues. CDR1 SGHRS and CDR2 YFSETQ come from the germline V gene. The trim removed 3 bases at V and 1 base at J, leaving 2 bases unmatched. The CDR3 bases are TGCGCCAGCAGCTCGGACAGGGCGAACACTGAAGCTTTCTTT. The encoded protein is CASSSDRANTEAFF.

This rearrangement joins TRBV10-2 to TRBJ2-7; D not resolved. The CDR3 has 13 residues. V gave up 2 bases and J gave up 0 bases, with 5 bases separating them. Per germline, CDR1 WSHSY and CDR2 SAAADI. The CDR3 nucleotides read TGCGCCAGCAGTGAGGTTAGCTCCTACGAGCAGTACTTC. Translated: CASSEVSSYEQYF.

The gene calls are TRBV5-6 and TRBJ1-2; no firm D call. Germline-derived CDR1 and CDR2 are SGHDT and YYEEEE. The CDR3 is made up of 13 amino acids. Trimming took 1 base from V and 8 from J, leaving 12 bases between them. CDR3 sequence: CASSLTSRGGYTF. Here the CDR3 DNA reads TGTGCCAGCAGCTTGACTTCCAGAGGGGGCTACACCTTC.

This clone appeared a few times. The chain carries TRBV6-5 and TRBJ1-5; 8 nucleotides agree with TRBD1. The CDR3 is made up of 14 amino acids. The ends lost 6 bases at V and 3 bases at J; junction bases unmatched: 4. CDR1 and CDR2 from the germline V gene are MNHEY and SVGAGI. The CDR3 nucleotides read TGTGCCAGCAGACCGGGACAGGACAATCAGCCCCAGCATTTT. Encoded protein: CASRPGQDNQPQHF.

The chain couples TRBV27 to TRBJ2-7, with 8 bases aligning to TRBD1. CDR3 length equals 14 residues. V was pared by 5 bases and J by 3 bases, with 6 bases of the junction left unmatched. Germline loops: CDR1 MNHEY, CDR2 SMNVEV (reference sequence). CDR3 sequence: CASSTGTGGYEQYF. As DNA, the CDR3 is TGTGCCAGCAGTACCGGGACAGGAGGCTACGAGCAGTACTTC.

For the CDR3, the DNA is TGTGCCAGCTCACCAAACCCGGACAGGGCTGGAAACACCATATATTTT. Residues: CASSPNPDRAGNTIYF. The chain couples TRBV18 to TRBJ1-3; 8 nucleotides match TRBD1. The CDR3 contains 16 residues. The ends lost 2 bases at V and 2 bases at J; junction bases unmatched: 5. Germline V lookup: CDR1 KGHSH, CDR2 LQKENI.

DNA of the CDR3: TGTGCCAGCAGCTTGGGAAACAGGAGCCTCTACGAGCAGTACTTC. Translated, it gives CASSLGNRSLYEQYF. J is TRBJ2-7 and V is TRBV5-8, with D possibly matching TRBD1 (5 bases). Deletions cut 0 bases from V and 3 bases from J, with 13 bases between. The CDR3 is 15 residues long. The V gene's germline CDR1 is SGHTS and CDR2 YDEGEE.

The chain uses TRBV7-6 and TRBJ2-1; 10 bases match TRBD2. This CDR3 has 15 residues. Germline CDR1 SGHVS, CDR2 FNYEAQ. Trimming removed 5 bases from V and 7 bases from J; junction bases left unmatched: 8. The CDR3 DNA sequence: TGTGCCAGCAGCCCCCTAGCGGGAGTCGGTAATGAGCAGTTCTTC. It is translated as CASSPLAGVGNEQFF.

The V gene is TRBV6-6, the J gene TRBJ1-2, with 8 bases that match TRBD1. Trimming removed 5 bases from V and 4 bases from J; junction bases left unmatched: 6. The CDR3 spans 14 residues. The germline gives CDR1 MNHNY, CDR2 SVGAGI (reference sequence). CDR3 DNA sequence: TGTGCCAGCAGTCCAGGGGGCGCGATCTATGGCTACACCTTC. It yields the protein CASSPGGAIYGYTF.

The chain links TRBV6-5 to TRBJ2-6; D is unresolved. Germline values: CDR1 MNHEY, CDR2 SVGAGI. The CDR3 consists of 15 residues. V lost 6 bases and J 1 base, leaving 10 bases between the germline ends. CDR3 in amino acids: CASRDTISGANVLTF. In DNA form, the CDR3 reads TGTGCCAGCAGGGATACTATATCTGGGGCCAACGTCCTGACTTTC.

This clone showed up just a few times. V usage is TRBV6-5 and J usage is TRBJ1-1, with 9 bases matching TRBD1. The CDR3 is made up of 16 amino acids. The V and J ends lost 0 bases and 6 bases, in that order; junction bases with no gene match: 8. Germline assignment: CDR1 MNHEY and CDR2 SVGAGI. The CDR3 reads CASSYSYRGREAEAFF. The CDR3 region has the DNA TGTGCCAGCAGTTACTCGTACAGGGGGCGCGAGGCTGAAGCTTTCTTT.

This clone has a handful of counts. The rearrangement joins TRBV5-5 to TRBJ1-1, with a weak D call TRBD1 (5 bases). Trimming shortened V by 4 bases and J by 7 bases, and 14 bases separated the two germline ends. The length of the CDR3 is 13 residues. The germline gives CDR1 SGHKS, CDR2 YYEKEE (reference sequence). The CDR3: CASSTLGQFEAFF. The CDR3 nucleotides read TGTGCCAGCAGCACCTTAGGACAATTTGAAGCTTTCTTT. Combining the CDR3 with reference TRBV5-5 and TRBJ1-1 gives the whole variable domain DAGVTQSPTHLIKTRGQQVTLRCSPISGHKSVSWYQQVLGQGPQFIFQYYEKEERGRGNFPDRFSARQFPNYSSELNVNALLLGDSALYLCASSTLGQFEAFFGQGTRLTVV.

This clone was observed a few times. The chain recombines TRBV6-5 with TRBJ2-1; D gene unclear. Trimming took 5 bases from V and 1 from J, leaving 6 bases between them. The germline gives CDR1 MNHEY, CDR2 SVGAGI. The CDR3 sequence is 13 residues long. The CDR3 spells CASSPLSYNEQFF. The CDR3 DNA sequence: TGTGCCAGCAGTCCGCTATCCTACAATGAGCAGTTCTTC.

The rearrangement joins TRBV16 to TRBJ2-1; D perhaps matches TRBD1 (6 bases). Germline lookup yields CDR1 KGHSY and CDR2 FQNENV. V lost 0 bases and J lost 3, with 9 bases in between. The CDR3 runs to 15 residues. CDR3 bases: TGTGCCAGCAGCCAATCCGGCAGGGGCTACAATGAGCAGTTCTTC. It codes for CASSQSGRGYNEQFF.

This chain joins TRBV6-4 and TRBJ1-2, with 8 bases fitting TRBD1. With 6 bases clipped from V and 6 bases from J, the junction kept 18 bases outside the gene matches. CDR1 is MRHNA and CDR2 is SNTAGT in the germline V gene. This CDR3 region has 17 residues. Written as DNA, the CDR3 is TGTGCCAGCAGCAGTGACTTCCACTGGACAGGGATGAATGGCTACACCTTC. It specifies CASSSDFHWTGMNGYTF.